This entry lists 23 T cell receptor beta chains sequenced from one sample in a study of blood T cells in healthy people across ages. Next came a second PCR, run for about 6 to 11 cycles, which used a sample-barcoded 5' primer along with a J-beta primer mix. TCRdb redid the calling of the 5' RACE reads with MiXCR, one entry per CDR3 protein. This sample has over a million distinct CDR3 sequences; 25% occur once, and the top ten carry less than 0.75%. A further study also used this sample, focusing on T cells of mothers and their children.

The sequencing input was blood. These receptors all stem from a girl aged 2 to 9 in good health.

This clonotype was observed a few times. The chain couples TRBV29-1 to TRBJ2-1; D is uncertain. CDR1 and CDR2 (germline): SQVTM, ANQGSEA. V lost 7 bases, J lost 0 bases, and 13 bases lay in between. CDR3 length: 14 amino acids. In DNA, the CDR3 is TGCAGCGCCACGAAGGGCAGCTCCTACAATGAGCAGTTCTTC. Protein sequence: CSATKGSSYNEQFF.

The chain combines TRBV2 with TRBJ2-5; 7 positions agree with TRBD2. V gave up 5 bases and J gave up 4 bases; unmatched junction bases: 4. The germline V gene has CDR1 SNHLY and CDR2 FYNNEI. The CDR3 loop spans 13 amino acids. The CDR3, as DNA: TGTGCCAGCAGTACTGGGGAGGGAGAGACCCAGTACTTC. Translated, it gives CASSTGEGETQYF.

This clonotype was counted between two and nine times. V is TRBV12-3 or TRBV12-4 and J is TRBJ2-1; 11 nucleotides align to TRBD2. After removal of 3 bases from V and 7 bases from J, the junction contained 5 bases not matched to a gene. The CDR3 length is 15 residues. The CDR3 loop reads CASSFGTSGANEQFF. The CDR3 coding sequence is TGTGCCAGCAGTTTTGGGACTAGCGGAGCAAATGAGCAGTTCTTC.

CDR3 amino acids: CASGGLEAYEQYF. CDR3 coding DNA: TGTGCCAGCGGGGGCTTAGAGGCGTACGAGCAGTACTTC. The J gene is TRBJ2-7, the V gene TRBV6-2 or TRBV6-3; TRBD1 might be the D (6 bases). The CDR3 extends over 13 amino acids. Trimming cost V 8 bases and J 4 bases, with 15 bases left between them. In germline, CDR1 is MNHEY, CDR2 SVGEGT.

About this clonotype itself: Relative to the germline gene, one junction end is altered; a read error may explain this. The rearrangement joins TRBV9 to TRBJ2-5, with TRBD2 matching 8 bases. Germline CDR1 is SGDLS and CDR2 is YYNGEE. The CDR3 runs to 14 residues. CDR3 coding DNA: TGTGCCAGCAGCGTAGCGGGAGGGTTGTACGAGCAGTGCTTC. Its translation is CASSVAGGLYEQCF.

Only a few counts were recorded for this clonotype. No conserved phenylalanine or tryptophan is present at the end of the CDR3, so a read error is the likely explanation. The gene calls are TRBV20-1 and TRBJ1-2; D may be TRBD1 (5 bases). The germline V and J ends were trimmed by 3 bases and 6 bases, with 11 bases remaining between them. The germline gives CDR1 DFQATT, CDR2 SNEGSKA (reference sequence). The CDR3 runs 12 residues. CDR3: CSASNEGDGYTL. CDR3 nucleotides: TGCAGTGCTAGCAACGAAGGGGATGGCTACACCCTC.

This chain joins TRBV20-1 and TRBJ2-1; 10 nucleotides agree with TRBD2. V lost 6 bases and J lost 5; bases outside the gene matches: 10. The CDR3 totals 15 residues. The germline V gene encodes CDR1 DFQATT and CDR2 SNEGSKA (reference sequence). The CDR3, as DNA: TGCAGTGCGCTGGTGGTAGCGGGAGGCGACAATGAGCAGTTCTTC. Its protein is CSALVVAGGDNEQFF.

The J gene is TRBJ2-7, the V gene TRBV20-1; 7 bases line up with TRBD1. Trimming took 0 bases from V and 4 from J; bases not matched to a gene: 9. The CDR3 covers 15 residues. Germline V gives CDR1 DFQATT, CDR2 SNEGSKA (reference sequence). CDR3 nucleotides: TGCAGTGCTAGAGATCCCCAGGGGGTTGGGTACGAGCAGTACTTC. This gives the protein CSARDPQGVGYEQYF.

V is TRBV11-3 and J is TRBJ2-1; 7 positions match TRBD1. Germline V CDR1 and CDR2: SGHNT, YENEEA. The length of the CDR3 is 17 residues. V was clipped by 5 bases and J by 5 bases; unmatched bases: 15. CDR3: CASSPFPTGFGDNEQFF. CDR3 nucleotides: TGTGCCAGCAGCCCATTCCCGACAGGGTTCGGAGACAATGAGCAGTTCTTC.

The rearrangement joins TRBV10-2 to TRBJ2-5; D is possibly TRBD2 (6 bases). The J call may be in error: the DNA end matches TRBJ2-1 better. Looked up from germline, CDR1 is WSHSY and CDR2 is SAAADI. CDR3 length: 15 residues. The DNA for the CDR3 is TGCGCCAGCAGTGAGTTTCGGACTACCCACAATGAGCAGTTCTTC. This codes for CASSEFRTTHNEQFF.

V usage is TRBV7-9 and J usage is TRBJ2-3, with TRBD2 as a possible D gene (5 bases). Trimming took 3 bases from V and 0 from J, leaving 13 bases between them. The germline CDR1 and CDR2 sequences are SEHNR and FQNEAQ (reference sequence). The CDR3 covers 16 residues. The CDR3 bases are TGTGCCAGCAGCTTCTCAGGAGGCCCTAGCACAGATACGCAGTATTTT. Translating it yields CASSFSGGPSTDTQYF.

This sequence joins TRBV29-1 and TRBJ1-4; a weak D match, TRBD1 (6 bases). V was cut by 5 bases and J by 3 bases, with 10 bases left in between. Germline V CDR1 and CDR2: SQVTM, ANQGSEA. The CDR3 loop spans 13 amino acids. The DNA for the CDR3 is TGCAGCGTTCCGTCAGGGGCTAATGAAAAACTGTTTTTT. Its translation is CSVPSGANEKLFF.

This clonotype has a handful of counts. The gene calls are TRBV6-4 and TRBJ2-7, with D perhaps matching TRBD2 (5 bases). Germline V gives CDR1 MRHNA, CDR2 SNTAGT. The CDR3 totals 15 residues. V was shortened by 2 bases and J by 7 bases, with 18 bases between the two germline ends. CDR3 sequence (DNA): TGTGCCAGCAGTGACATTCCGGGGAGCCTACGAGAGCAGTACTTC. Translated: CASSDIPGSLREQYF.

This chain joins TRBV18 and TRBJ1-4; 9 positions match TRBD1. Trimming cost V 5 bases and J 1 base; bases outside gene matches: 2. Per the germline V gene, CDR1 is KGHSH and CDR2 is LQKENI. The CDR3 totals 15 residues. The CDR3 DNA reads as TGTGCCAGCTCATACAGGGGGCGAACTAATGAAAAACTGTTTTTT. Its protein product is CASSYRGRTNEKLFF.

V usage is TRBV19 and J usage is TRBJ1-2; 8 bases are a match to TRBD1. This CDR3 contains 14 residues. CDR1 is LNHDA, CDR2 SQIVND, per germline (reference sequence). V dropped 4 bases and J dropped 8; count of bases not matched to a gene: 9. The CDR3 loop reads CASSSPDRVEGYTF. The CDR3 coding sequence is TGTGCCAGTAGTAGCCCGGACAGGGTAGAAGGCTACACCTTC.

This clonotype has a handful of counts. The rearrangement joins TRBV29-1 to TRBJ2-5, with 8 bases lining up with TRBD1. The J segment lost 5 bases and the V segment lost 7 bases, leaving 12 bases of the junction unmatched. The CDR3 is 14 amino acids. Germline V gene data show CDR1 as SQVTM and CDR2 as ANQGSEA. This CDR3 reads CSAVGWTGWETQYF. CDR3 sequence (DNA): TGCAGCGCCGTGGGTTGGACAGGGTGGGAGACCCAGTACTTC.

The chain carries TRBV7-2 and TRBJ2-3, with TRBD2 as a possible D gene (6 bases). V lost 5 bases, J lost 6 bases, and 12 bases lay in between. The CDR3 totals 13 residues. Germline V lookup: CDR1 SGHTA, CDR2 FQGNSA. The CDR3 sequence is CASSTGGGDTQYF. The CDR3 DNA sequence: TGTGCCAGCAGCACCGGAGGAGGGGATACGCAGTATTTT.

This chain uses TRBV6-5 with TRBJ1-2, with no clear D. CDR3 size: 14 residues. CDR1 is MNHEY and CDR2 is SVGAGI in the germline V gene. V shed 0 bases and J shed 4 bases, with 9 bases lying between them. CDR3 loop: CASSYSGRPYGYTF. In DNA, the CDR3 is TGTGCCAGCAGTTACTCGGGCAGGCCCTATGGCTACACCTTC.

J is TRBJ2-7 and V is TRBV5-1; D uncertain. Germline V gives CDR1 SGHRS, CDR2 YFSETQ. The CDR3 consists of 16 residues. Trimming left V 3 bases short and J 4 bases short, with 20 bases between. In DNA form, the CDR3 reads TGCGCCAGCAGCTCCGAGGTGGCCTCCGGAATGTACGAGCAGTACTTC. This sequence encodes CASSSEVASGMYEQYF.

This rearrangement joins TRBV7-9 to TRBJ2-7; 8 bases are a match to TRBD1. The V gene end was trimmed by 3 bases and the J gene end by 2 bases; junction bases not matched to a gene: 3. This CDR3 is 14 amino acids long. CDR1 is SEHNR and CDR2 is FQNEAQ in the germline V gene (reference sequence). As DNA, the CDR3 is TGTGCCAGCAGCTTGGACAGGGAGGCCTACGAGCAGTACTTC. Translation: CASSLDREAYEQYF.

This clonotype was detected only a few times. Sequence at one end of the junction differs from germline and may be a read error. This chain links TRBV5-6 with TRBJ2-7, with D unclear. CDR3 size: 14 residues. Germline values: CDR1 SGHDT, CDR2 YYEEEE. The CDR3 protein is CAGSLGSARYEQYF. The CDR3 DNA is TGTGCCGGCAGCTTGGGGTCAGCACGCTACGAGCAGTACTTC.

This clonotype was observed a few times. The chain is built from TRBV7-2 and TRBJ2-5; perhaps TRBD2 as D (6 bases). Trimming left V 2 bases short and J 2 bases short, with 15 bases between. The germline V gene encodes CDR1 SGHTA and CDR2 FQGNSA. The CDR3 runs to 16 residues. As DNA, the CDR3 is TGTGCCAGCAGCTTATCGGCAGGCGGGGAACAAGAGACCCAGTACTTC. The encoded protein is CASSLSAGGEQETQYF.

This chain links TRBV20-1 with TRBJ2-5; D might be TRBD1 (6 bases). The CDR3 is 13 residues long. Germline CDR1 reads DFQATT; CDR2 reads SNEGSKA (reference sequence). V was cut by 2 bases and J by 5 bases, with 12 bases left in between. The CDR3 DNA is TGCAGTGCTAGAAAGGACAGCCCTGAGACCCAGTACTTC. Its protein product is CSARKDSPETQYF.